This T cell receptor beta chain was identified during a study of monozygotic twins with inflammatory bowel disease. For each CDR3 protein, TCRdb gives one entry from its re-call of the 5' RACE reads, without DNA. This listing includes around 150,000 distinct CDR3 sequences. Specimen: blood. The sequence derives from a human donor with ulcerative colitis or Crohn's disease, or a healthy co-twin of an affected twin (not recorded which).

The CDR3 spells CASGRTGLDNEQFF. This rearrangement joins TRBV19 to TRBJ2-1; TCRdb's D call of TRBD2 is untestable without DNA. The CDR3 has 14 amino acids. Germline values: CDR1 LNHDA, CDR2 SQIVND (reference sequence). Filled out from reference TRBV19 and TRBJ2-1, the complete variable domain reads DGGITQSPKYLFRKEGQNVTLSCEQNLNHDAMYWYRQDPGQGLRLIYYSQIVNDFQKGDIAEGYSVSREKKESFPLTVTSAQKNPTAFYLCASGRTGLDNEQFFGPGTRLTVL.